This T cell receptor (beta chain) was sequenced in a study of early T cells in non-severe SARS-CoV-2 infection. Study in general: Sequenced material consisted of bulk RNA (from unsorted whole blood), and chains were unpaired. Findings and caveats of the study: Database matching using VDJdb favored anti-spike CD8 responses, with private and CD4 specificities left missing.

CDR1 DFQATT and CDR2 SNEGSKA come from the germline V gene (reference sequence). V gave up 1 base and J gave up 7 bases; unmatched junction bases: 9. The CDR3 runs to 14 residues. As part of library construction, unique molecular identifiers were attached to individual cDNA molecules. TCRdb used MiXCR to reprocess the 5' RACE reads, holding one entry per CDR3 protein. The repertoire consists of about 30,000 distinct CDR3 sequences, with around 7% occurring once and the leading ten covering roughly two fifths. This clonotype has a count of ten or more. What it binds is not known. The material sequenced was whole blood. The receptor was derived from an adult who was a healthcare worker with PCR-confirmed SARS-CoV-2 infection or an uninfected control (not recorded which). V usage is TRBV20-1 and J usage is TRBJ1-1; TRBD1 matches 7 bases. CDR3 in DNA: TGCAGTGCTAGAGGTCCCGTCAGGGGGGTTGAAGCTTTCTTT. The encoded protein is CSARGPVRGVEAFF.